The T cell receptor (beta chain) under discussion was sequenced for a study of T cell responses to AZD1222 COVID-19 vaccine. Regarding the study as a whole: A rise in Spike-specific TCR breadth and depth followed two AZD1222 doses. White British donors predominated, females outnumbered males, and clonal diversity was possibly underestimated.

Clones were sequenced by immunoSEQ multiplex PCR, and TCRdb holds only the in-frame ones, with some missing. The sample holds some 180,000 clones; roughly nine tenths are singletons and the top ten take over 1.5%. Note on this clone: The antigen remains undetermined.

Trimming stripped 7 bases from V and 1 base from J, with 10 bases between. CDR1 and CDR2 from the germline V gene are SQVTM and ANQGSEA. The CDR3 runs 12 residues. The material was peripheral blood, obtained 28 days after the second AZD1222 dose. The sequence came from an adult who received the AZD1222 COVID-19 vaccine. The V and J genes are TRBV29-1 and TRBJ1-1; D unclear. In DNA form, the CDR3 reads TGCAGCGCGATAGATTCGAACACTGAAGCTTTCTTT. Translated: CSAIDSNTEAFF.